A single sample gave rise to the 16 T cell receptor beta chains below, sequenced in a study of blood T cells in healthy people across ages. Through a sample-barcoded 5' primer and a J-beta primer mix, a second PCR was run for 7 to 11 cycles. MiXCR was run by TCRdb on the 5' RACE reads, yielding one entry per CDR3 protein. The data hold 1.8 million or so distinct CDR3 sequences, with about two fifths observed a single time. The specimen sequenced was blood. These receptors were obtained from a human donor in good health.

This clonotype is a singleton in its sample. The chain links TRBV7-2 to TRBJ2-5, with 9 bases identical to TRBD2. This CDR3 is built from 16 residues. Germline values: CDR1 SGHTA, CDR2 FQGNSA. V was clipped by 2 bases and J by 2 bases; unmatched bases: 6. CDR3: CASSLIAGAYQETQYF. The CDR3 DNA is TGTGCCAGCAGCTTAATAGCGGGGGCTTATCAAGAGACCCAGTACTTC.

The chain uses TRBV6-5 and TRBJ2-7; 8 nucleotides match TRBD1. The CDR3 totals 14 residues. Germline V lookup: CDR1 MNHEY, CDR2 SVGAGI. With V trimmed by 6 bases and J by 2 bases, 6 bases remained unmatched. DNA for the CDR3: TGTGCCAGCAGGTCGAACAGGGGGACCTACGAGCAGTACTTC. Translated, it gives CASRSNRGTYEQYF.

In its sample, this clonotype was seen a few times. The J gene is TRBJ2-1, the V gene TRBV7-2; D not certain. The V end lost 5 bases, the J end lost 8 bases, and 10 bases lay between the germline ends. CDR3 length: 12 residues. CDR1 SGHTA and CDR2 FQGNSA come from the germline V gene. CDR3 sequence reads: CASSRTFDEQFF. The DNA for the CDR3 is TGTGCCAGCAGCCGGACCTTCGATGAGCAGTTCTTC.

The chain links TRBV28 to TRBJ2-3; TRBD1 matches 7 bases. The CDR3 has 16 amino acids. With 7 bases clipped from V and 2 bases from J, the junction kept 12 bases outside the gene matches. Germline-derived CDR1 and CDR2 are MDHEN and SYDVKM. The CDR3 nucleotides read TGTGCCAGCACCGCAGACGACAGGGCGGCCACAGATACGCAGTATTTT. This sequence encodes CASTADDRAATDTQYF.

A few counts support this clonotype. The chain uses TRBV20-1 and TRBJ2-5; maybe TRBD2 (7 bases). Trimming left V 0 bases short and J 5 bases short, with 16 bases between. This CDR3 region has 15 residues. CDR1 is DFQATT, CDR2 SNEGSKA, per germline (reference sequence). Written as DNA, the CDR3 is TGCAGTGCTAGAGATAGAGTACGGGGGGCGGAGACCCAGTACTTC. Protein: CSARDRVRGAETQYF.

The chain is built from TRBV5-1 and TRBJ1-6, with no clear D. V was clipped by 7 bases and J by 5 bases, with 13 bases between them. The CDR3 runs to 14 residues. Germline V CDR1 and CDR2: SGHRS, YFSETQ. The CDR3 DNA reads as TGCGCCAGCTCGAAGAGTTATGATAATTCACCCCTCCACTTT. Its translation is CASSKSYDNSPLHF.

The chain employs TRBV10-3 and TRBJ2-3, with 7 bases matching TRBD2. This CDR3 is 17 amino acids long. Germline assignment: CDR1 ENHRY and CDR2 SYGVKD. The junction had 12 bases not matched to a gene; V was cut back by 4 bases and J by 2 bases. CDR3 DNA: TGTGCCATCAGTGGGTATGCAGCGGGGAGATACACAGATACGCAGTATTTT. Translated: CAISGYAAGRYTDTQYF.

This clonotype has only a few counts. V gene TRBV7-9 combines with J gene TRBJ1-6; D gene uncertain. V lost 0 bases, J lost 10 bases, and 10 bases lay in between. Per germline, CDR1 SEHNR and CDR2 FQNEAQ (reference sequence). This CDR3 is built from 14 residues. CDR3 DNA sequence: TGTGCCAGCAGCTTAGCGGAGTCCCGCTCACCCCTCCACTTT. Protein sequence: CASSLAESRSPLHF.

This clonotype has more than one count but fewer than ten. This rearrangement joins TRBV19 to TRBJ2-7; no firm D call. CDR1 is LNHDA and CDR2 is SQIVND in the germline V gene (reference sequence). The CDR3 covers 15 residues. V dropped 7 bases and J dropped 7 bases, with 23 bases sitting between them. For the CDR3, the DNA is TGTGCCAGTACCAACACGGGTGGCAGACCCCTTGAGCAGTACTTC. It codes for CASTNTGGRPLEQYF.

This clonotype was detected only a few times. The rearrangement joins TRBV10-3 to TRBJ1-2; D not certain. The CDR3 contains 13 residues. The germline V gene has CDR1 ENHRY and CDR2 SYGVKD. V shed 3 bases and J shed 7 bases, with 12 bases lying between them. CDR3 in DNA: TGTGCCATCAGTGACCCTCTACCGGGTGGCTACACCTTC. Translation gives CAISDPLPGGYTF.

The DNA for the CDR3 is TGTGCCATCAGTGAGTCGGCTGGGCAACAAGAGACCCAGTACTTC. This gives the protein CAISESAGQQETQYF. J is TRBJ2-5 and V is TRBV10-3; D ambiguous. V was shortened by 0 bases and J by 2 bases, with 10 bases between the two germline ends. Germline V CDR1 and CDR2: ENHRY, SYGVKD. This CDR3 has 15 amino acids.

The table lists this clonotype with a few counts. The chain employs TRBV24-1 and TRBJ2-1; TRBD2 agrees at 10 bases. Germline V lookup: CDR1 KGHDR, CDR2 SFDVKD. J lost 7 bases, V lost 5 bases, and 10 bases had no gene match. CDR3 size: 16 residues. The CDR3 reads CATSVQAGGAWNEQFF. The CDR3 nucleotides are TGTGCCACCAGTGTGCAAGCGGGGGGGGCGTGGAATGAGCAGTTCTTC.

The chain uses TRBV27 and TRBJ1-2; 8 nucleotides align to TRBD1. V lost 5 bases to trimming and J lost 1 base; unmatched junction nucleotides: 3. Germline CDR1 reads MNHEY; CDR2 reads SMNVEV (reference sequence). CDR3 length: 14 residues. DNA of the CDR3: TGTGCCAGCAGTAGGACAGGGAATAACTATGGCTACACCTTC. Translating gives CASSRTGNNYGYTF.

This clonotype was detected only a few times. This rearrangement joins TRBV7-9 to TRBJ2-5; possible D gene TRBD2, 6 bases. The length of the CDR3 is 14 residues. V lost 7 bases, J lost 5 bases, and 17 bases lay in between. Per the germline V gene, CDR1 is SEHNR and CDR2 is FQNEAQ (reference sequence). The CDR3 bases are TGTGCCAGCACTCAAAGGTTAGCGGAGGAGACCCAGTACTTC. It yields the protein CASTQRLAEETQYF.

As DNA, the CDR3 is TGTGCCAGCAGTTGGAGGGAATCGAGCACTGAAGCTTTCTTT. Encoded protein: CASSWRESSTEAFF. The chain has TRBV12-3 or TRBV12-4 and TRBJ1-1; D remains unclear. The CDR3 consists of 14 residues. The V gene lost 4 bases and the J gene lost 4 bases, with 13 bases spanning the gap.

The CDR3 loop reads CASSPRTRLLETQYF. The CDR3 DNA sequence: TGCGCCAGCAGCCCTAGGACTCGACTCCTTGAGACCCAGTACTTC. This rearrangement joins TRBV5-1 to TRBJ2-7; perhaps TRBD2 as D (5 bases). The end of the DNA is better explained by TRBJ2-5, so the J call may be wrong. CDR1 and CDR2 (germline): SGHRS, YFSETQ. CDR3 length: 15 residues.